This TCR beta chain appears in the sequencing data of a study of graft-versus-host responses after intestinal transplantation. For the study at large: Recipients uniformly received anti-thymocyte globulin induction, followed by tacrolimus and steroids for three to four years.

Whole-study results and caveats: Detected in recipient marrow were GvH clones, some of which were first observed in ileum or blood.

Sequenced by immunoSEQ multiplex PCR; TCRdb stores in-frame clones only, minus some. The sample has tens of thousands of clones, about 95% seen once. In germline, CDR1 is SGHAT, CDR2 FQNNGV. The CDR3 spans 16 residues. V was pared by 3 bases and J by 9 bases, with 21 bases between. A note on this clone: The antigen remains unidentified.

This clonotype was sampled from a human patient who received an intestinal transplant, so some T cells may come from the graft donor. The specimen comprised PBMCs, sampled approximately 360 days after intestinal transplant. The chain joins TRBV11-2 to TRBJ1-3; D uncertain. The CDR3: CASSLAFRRRNGTIYF. The DNA for the CDR3 is TGTGCCAGCAGCTTGGCTTTTCGGCGGCGGAATGGCACCATATATTTT.